The 13 T cell receptor beta chains listed next were all sequenced from one sample in a study of cytomegalovirus exposure and HLA in healthy donors. The PCR had 60 Vbeta and 13 Jbeta primers. Profiling relied on immunoSEQ multiplex PCR, and the TCRdb table lists in-frame clones only, not all of them. The sample lists approximately 67,000 clones; 80% to 90% were seen once. Material: PBMCs. Receptors originate from a woman younger than 45 in good health and CMV-seropositive.

This clone was found once. This chain joins TRBV19 and TRBJ1-1; 9 bases are a match to TRBD1. Germline lookup yields CDR1 LNHDA and CDR2 SQIVND (reference sequence). The length of the CDR3 is 17 residues. The V and J ends lost 3 bases and 1 base, in that order; junction bases with no gene match: 9. CDR3 sequence (DNA): TGTGCCAGTAGTATCGGGACAGGGCGCCCGGGGAACACTGAAGCTTTCTTT. It specifies CASSIGTGRPGNTEAFF. The full variable domain, its missing parts supplied by reference TRBV19 and TRBJ1-1, is DGGITQSPKYLFRKEGQNVTLSCEQNLNHDAMYWYRQDPGQGLRLIYYSQIVNDFQKGDIAEGYSVSREKKESFPLTVTSAQKNPTAFYLCASSIGTGRPGNTEAFFGQGTRLTVV.

CDR3 DNA sequence: TGTGCCATCAGTGCTACGGCCCGGGGGGTCTACGAGCAGTACTTC. It codes for CAISATARGVYEQYF. The V call is TRBV10-3, the J call TRBJ2-7; 7 bases fit TRBD2. Germline CDR1 ENHRY, CDR2 SYGVKD. This CDR3 spans 15 amino acids. V dropped 4 bases and J dropped 3; count of bases not matched to a gene: 9.

The chain uses TRBV5-1 and TRBJ2-7; 7 positions agree with TRBD2. CDR1 and CDR2 (germline): SGHRS, YFSETQ. After removal of 0 bases from V and 7 bases from J, the junction contained 10 bases not matched to a gene. This CDR3 spans 15 amino acids. The CDR3 region has the DNA TGCGCCAGCAGCTTGGTGGAGCGGACTAGTAAAGAGCAGTACTTC. Residues: CASSLVERTSKEQYF.

The rearrangement links TRBV18 to TRBJ1-5; 9 bases fit TRBD1. Germline CDR1 KGHSH, CDR2 LQKENI. Trimming at V came to 1 base and at J to 10 bases, leaving 5 bases not matched to a gene. CDR3 length: 14 residues. In DNA form, the CDR3 reads TGTGCCAGCTCACCACAGACAGGGGGAGAACCCCAGCATTTT. Encoded protein: CASSPQTGGEPQHF. The complete variable domain, with remaining parts taken from reference TRBV18 and TRBJ1-5, reads NAGVMQNPRHLVRRRGQEARLRCSPMKGHSHVYWYRQLPEEGLKFMVYLQKENIIDESGMPKERFSAEFPKEGPSILRIQQVVRGDSAAYFCASSPQTGGEPQHFGDGTRLSIL.

V and J are TRBV9 and TRBJ2-3; TRBD1 agrees at 7 bases. Germline loops: CDR1 SGDLS, CDR2 YYNGEE. This CDR3 contains 15 residues. Trimming cost V 4 bases and J 2 bases; bases outside gene matches: 7. CDR3 DNA: TGTGCCAGCAGCTCTCGACAGGGATCCACAGATACGCAGTATTTT. This codes for CASSSRQGSTDTQYF. Full variable domain (rest looked up from reference TRBV9 and TRBJ2-3): DSGVTQTPKHLITATGQRVTLRCSPRSGDLSVYWYQQSLDQGLQFLIQYYNGEERAKGNILERFSAQQFPDLHSELNLSSLELGDSALYFCASSSRQGSTDTQYFGPGTRLTVL.

The chain has TRBV9 and TRBJ1-4; D is possibly TRBD1 (5 bases). The CDR3 loop spans 15 amino acids. Trimming stripped 1 base from V and 3 bases from J, with 10 bases between. Germline CDR1 and CDR2: SGDLS and YYNGEE. The CDR3 nucleotides read TGTGCCAGCAGCGTAAAGGACACATCTAATGAAAAACTGTTTTTT. Its translation: CASSVKDTSNEKLFF.

The rearrangement links TRBV18 to TRBJ1-2; 8 nucleotides line up with TRBD1. The CDR3 runs to 12 residues. The germline CDR1 and CDR2 sequences are KGHSH and LQKENI. V lost 5 bases, J lost 7 bases, and 3 bases stayed unmatched. The CDR3 region has the DNA TGTGCCAGCTCAGCGACAGGGGTTGGCTACACCTTC. It specifies CASSATGVGYTF.

The chain has TRBV7-9 and TRBJ1-1, with a possible D match to TRBD1 (6 bases). Per the germline V gene, CDR1 is SEHNR and CDR2 is FQNEAQ (reference sequence). This CDR3 is built from 11 residues. The CDR3 DNA is TGTGCTTCCCAGGGGAGCACTGAAGCTTTCTTT. Its translation: CASQGSTEAFF.

Written as DNA, the CDR3 is TGCGCCAGCAGCTCCCAGGGCGGGGGCACAGATACGCAGTATTTT. Its translation: CASSSQGGGTDTQYF. The V gene is TRBV5-1, the J gene TRBJ2-3, with D perhaps TRBD2 (6 bases). Looked up from germline, CDR1 is SGHRS and CDR2 is YFSETQ. The CDR3 is 15 residues long. Trimming pared 3 bases from V and 1 base from J, leaving 12 bases between.

The V and J genes are TRBV2 and TRBJ2-1, with 7 nucleotides matching TRBD2. Germline CDR1 reads SNHLY; CDR2 reads FYNNEI. CDR3 length: 18 residues. The V and J ends lost 0 bases and 1 base, in that order; junction bases with no gene match: 9. The CDR3: CASSEAEYGLGSYNEQFF. CDR3 nucleotide sequence: TGTGCCAGCAGTGAAGCGGAGTACGGACTAGGGTCCTACAATGAGCAGTTCTTC.

The J gene is TRBJ2-4, the V gene TRBV20-1; D remains ambiguous. V dropped 5 bases and J dropped 10 bases, with 12 bases sitting between them. Germline V lookup: CDR1 DFQATT, CDR2 SNEGSKA (reference sequence). This CDR3 comprises 11 residues. CDR3 loop: CSAPFGRIQYF. The CDR3 DNA is TGCAGTGCTCCCTTTGGCAGAATTCAGTACTTC.

The chain couples TRBV21-1 to TRBJ1-5. TRBV21-1 is a recognized pseudogene. The CDR3 totals 13 residues. CDR3: CASSNFLDQPQHF. Here the CDR3 DNA reads TGTGCCAGCAGCAATTTTCTAGATCAGCCCCAGCATTTT.

The table lists this clone with a few counts. This rearrangement joins TRBV7-3 to TRBJ2-2; the match to TRBD1 covers 8 bases. The length of the CDR3 is 15 residues. V lost 5 bases, J lost 0 bases, and 2 bases stayed unmatched. CDR1 and CDR2 from the germline V gene are SGHTA and FQGTGA. The chain's CDR3 is CASSPGGSNTGELFF. Here the CDR3 DNA reads TGTGCCAGCAGCCCAGGGGGCTCGAACACCGGGGAGCTGTTTTTT.